This T cell receptor (beta chain) comes out of a study of blood T cell repertoires in COVID-19. Across the whole study: Both acute and convalescent COVID-19 samples were obtained from the United States, Italy and Spain.

V was clipped by 5 bases and J by 4 bases, with 17 bases between them. Germline lookup yields CDR1 MNHEY and CDR2 SMNVEV (reference sequence). The CDR3 runs 15 residues. Participants spanned ages about 18 to 95 years and resided in roughly 22 US areas. Sequencing used immunoSEQ multiplex PCR; TCRdb keeps in-frame clones, though not all of them. Found here are hundreds of thousands of clones, around 83% of them singletons; the top ten hold roughly 4.7%. Sequences were obtained from PBMCs or T cells enriched from blood (not recorded which). V gene TRBV27 combines with J gene TRBJ1-2, with a tentative D call TRBD1 (6 bases). This clonotype was sampled from a middle-aged man who had been exposed to COVID-19. The chain's CDR3 is CASSPMRTAAYGYTF. The CDR3 DNA reads as TGTGCCAGCAGTCCGATGAGGACAGCCGCCTATGGCTACACCTTC.